Included here is one T cell receptor (beta chain) sequence, with context. What it binds is not known. The data are from a study of human T cells and chemical hapten exposure. Study-level findings and limits: Sensitizing to DPC left TCRs with a frequency above 1 in 1000 unaltered.

The CDR3 has 19 residues. V dropped 0 bases and J dropped 4 bases, with 24 bases sitting between them. Germline CDR1 is MGHRA and CDR2 is YSYEKL. Described time point: patch test 3, about 24 weeks after DPC sensitization. Treatment noted: therapeutic diphenylcyclopropenone sensitization with weekly scalp DPC. It was the library that attached unique molecular identifiers to individual cDNA molecules. In the authors' methods: Between roughly 20,000 and 690,600 TCRs appeared in each sample, and the median stood at approximately 100,000. One entry per CDR3 protein, called by TCRdb with MiXCR from the RACE reads. The V and J calls, along with clone size, are taken from TCRdb and not from the paper's own processing. The sample yields roughly 64,000 distinct CDR3 sequences, roughly 9.6% seen once.

The material sequenced was whole blood, taken in connection with sensitization to the hapten diphenylcyclopropenone (DPC). The chain recombines TRBV4-1 with TRBJ1-2; no firm D call. This receptor was identified in a woman aged 25-40 years with alopecia areata. Some clones in this sample may be carry-over from other donors' samples. The DNA of the CDR3 is TGCGCCAGCAGCCAAGAGGGCCCGACATCTATACTCGCGGGCTATGGCTACACCTTC. This gives the protein CASSQEGPTSILAGYGYTF.